This T cell receptor (beta chain) was captured in a study of response to subunit inactivated influenza vaccine (dated by TCRdb to the late 2010s). As for the study more broadly: Deep quantitative T cell receptor repertoire profiling was used in the study to track responses to a trivalent subunit inactivated influenza vaccine. Here is what the overall study found, with its caveats: The authors proposed that each seasonal influenza vaccination may bring in only a limited number of new T cells.

The time point label, as the study defines it: around 47 days after influenza vaccine administration. From cysteine to phenylalanine, the CDR3 is 15 amino acids long. Only the CDR3 region is kept as DNA, spanning 45 bases read in frame from base 1. From a lookup of the germline V gene (reference sequence), CDR1 and CDR2 are SEHNR and FQNEAQ. V is cut by 5 bases and J by 4 bases, and the space between the germline ends is 16 bases. This clonotype was counted only a few times. The target of this receptor is not known. One base away there is no much larger clone; base qualities are not given. Library creation used RT-PCR. Sequenced on an Illumina HiSeq 2500. The public sequencing data were trimmed at Q25 with fastp and processed into clonotypes with MiXCR by TCRdb, which kept only in-frame beta chains. Each CDR3 protein gets just one entry, which takes the most common genes and DNA from the rows behind it. Within this sample are over 400,000 distinct CDR3 sequences, with roughly 11% of them counted one time only. The ten largest clones add up to less than 15% of the sample.

The TCR originated in a man aged 50 to 60 who received an inactivated influenza vaccine. Donor details come from another sample of the same person, matched by shared clones. The rearrangement combines TRBV7-9 with TRBJ2-3, with no confident D gene call. The input for sequencing was PBMCs from blood, taken 45 days after vaccination. This receptor carries the CDR3 CASSLGFGDADTQYF. The bases read TGTGCCAGCAGCCTAGGGTTTGGGGATGCAGATACGCAGTATTTT.